This record looks at one T cell receptor (beta chain) sequence and its context. This specimen belongs to a study of blood T cell repertoires in COVID-19. Study details: Whether acute or convalescent, the COVID-19 samples came from the United States, Italy and Spain. Sources were T cells, B-cell-depleted T cells, or PBMCs; the material itself was cDNA or gDNA.

The CDR3 contains 17 residues. The J segment lost 2 bases and the V segment lost 1 base, leaving 7 bases of the junction unmatched. In germline, CDR1 is PRHDT, CDR2 FYEKMQ (reference sequence). How the authors handled the data: Quantification of nucleated cells was approximated via reference gene primer amplification. The method was immunoSEQ multiplex PCR; TCRdb's version includes in-frame clones alone and lacks a portion of them. V and J calls plus clone size are reproduced from that table; the DNA served to infer D and trimming. The sample yields 88,000 or so clones, about 76% seen once. Sequences were obtained from peripheral blood. This chain uses TRBV13 with TRBJ2-3; 9 bases align to TRBD2. This TCR was recovered from a human donor in a cohort sampled during active COVID-19. CDR3 residues: CASSLVGLAGVTDTQYF. Written as DNA, the CDR3 is TGTGCCAGCAGCTTAGTAGGATTAGCGGGAGTCACAGATACGCAGTATTTT. The full variable domain, with the rest looked up from reference TRBV13 and TRBJ2-3, is AAGVIQSPRHLIKEKRETATLKCYPIPRHDTVYWYQQGPGQDPQFLISFYEKMQSDKGSIPDRFSAQQFSDYHSELNMSSLELGDSALYFCASSLVGLAGVTDTQYFGPGTRLTVL.